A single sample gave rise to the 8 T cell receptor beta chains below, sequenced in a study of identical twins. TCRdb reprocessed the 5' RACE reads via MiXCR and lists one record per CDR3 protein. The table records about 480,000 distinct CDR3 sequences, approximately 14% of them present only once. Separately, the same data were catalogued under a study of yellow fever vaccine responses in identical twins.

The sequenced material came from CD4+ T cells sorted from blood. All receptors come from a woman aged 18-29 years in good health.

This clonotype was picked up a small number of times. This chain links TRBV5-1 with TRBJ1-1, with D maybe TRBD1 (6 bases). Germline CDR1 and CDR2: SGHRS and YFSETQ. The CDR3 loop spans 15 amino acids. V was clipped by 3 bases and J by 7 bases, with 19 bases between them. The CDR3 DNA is TGCGCCAGCAGCTCGGGATCCCGGGACATTCTTGAAGCTTTCTTT. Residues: CASSSGSRDILEAFF.

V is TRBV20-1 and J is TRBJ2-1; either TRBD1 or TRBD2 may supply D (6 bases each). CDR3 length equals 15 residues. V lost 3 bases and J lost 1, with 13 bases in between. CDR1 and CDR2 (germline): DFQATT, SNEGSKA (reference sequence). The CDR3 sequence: CSARWGAGSYNEQFF. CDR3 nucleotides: TGCAGTGCTAGGTGGGGGGCCGGATCCTACAATGAGCAGTTCTTC.

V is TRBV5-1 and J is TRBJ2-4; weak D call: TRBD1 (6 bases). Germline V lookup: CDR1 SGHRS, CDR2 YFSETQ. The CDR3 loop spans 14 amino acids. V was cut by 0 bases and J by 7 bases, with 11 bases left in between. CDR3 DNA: TGCGCCAGCAGCTTGGTTCAGGGGTGGAACATTCAGTACTTC. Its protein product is CASSLVQGWNIQYF.

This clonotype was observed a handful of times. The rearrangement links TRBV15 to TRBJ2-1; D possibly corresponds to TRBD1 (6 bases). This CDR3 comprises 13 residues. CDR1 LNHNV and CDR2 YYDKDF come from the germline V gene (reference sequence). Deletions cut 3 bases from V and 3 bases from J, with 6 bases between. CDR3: CATSRDSYNEQFF. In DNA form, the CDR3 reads TGTGCCACCAGCAGGGACAGCTACAATGAGCAGTTCTTC.

This CDR3 is CASSSRPKAYEQYF. CDR3 nucleotides: TGCGCCAGCAGCTCAAGACCAAAGGCCTACGAGCAGTACTTC. The V gene is TRBV4-1, the J gene TRBJ2-7; D not certain. The CDR3 spans 14 residues. Germline CDR1 and CDR2: MGHRA and YSYEKL. V was pared by 5 bases and J by 2 bases, with 13 bases between.

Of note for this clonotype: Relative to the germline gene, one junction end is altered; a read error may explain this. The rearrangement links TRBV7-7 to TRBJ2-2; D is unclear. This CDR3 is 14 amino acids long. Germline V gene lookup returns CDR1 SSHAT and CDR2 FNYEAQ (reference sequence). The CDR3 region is CASSLRRSVGELFF. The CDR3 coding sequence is TGTGCTAGCAGCTTGCGGCGGTCAGTCGGGGAGCTGTTTTTT.

This CDR3 is CASSLDGTGGISPLHF. The CDR3 nucleotides are TGTGCCAGCAGCTTAGACGGGACAGGGGGCATCTCACCCCTCCACTTT. The rearrangement links TRBV7-9 to TRBJ1-6; 12 bases line up with TRBD1. The germline V gene has CDR1 SEHNR and CDR2 FQNEAQ (reference sequence). Trimming removed 1 base from V and 10 bases from J; junction bases left unmatched: 5. CDR3 size: 16 residues. The whole variable domain, remainder taken from reference TRBV7-9 and TRBJ1-6, is DTGVSQNPRHKITKRGQNVTFRCDPISEHNRLYWYRQTLGQGPEFLTYFQNEAQLEKSRLLSDRFSAERPKGSFSTLEIQRTEQGDSAMYLCASSLDGTGGISPLHFGNGTRLTVT.

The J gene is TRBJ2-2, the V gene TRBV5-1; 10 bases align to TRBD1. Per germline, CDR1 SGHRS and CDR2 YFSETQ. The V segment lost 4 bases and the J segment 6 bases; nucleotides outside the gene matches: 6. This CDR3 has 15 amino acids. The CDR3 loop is CASSGGTGVAGELFF. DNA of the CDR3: TGCGCCAGCAGCGGTGGGACAGGGGTAGCCGGGGAGCTGTTTTTT.